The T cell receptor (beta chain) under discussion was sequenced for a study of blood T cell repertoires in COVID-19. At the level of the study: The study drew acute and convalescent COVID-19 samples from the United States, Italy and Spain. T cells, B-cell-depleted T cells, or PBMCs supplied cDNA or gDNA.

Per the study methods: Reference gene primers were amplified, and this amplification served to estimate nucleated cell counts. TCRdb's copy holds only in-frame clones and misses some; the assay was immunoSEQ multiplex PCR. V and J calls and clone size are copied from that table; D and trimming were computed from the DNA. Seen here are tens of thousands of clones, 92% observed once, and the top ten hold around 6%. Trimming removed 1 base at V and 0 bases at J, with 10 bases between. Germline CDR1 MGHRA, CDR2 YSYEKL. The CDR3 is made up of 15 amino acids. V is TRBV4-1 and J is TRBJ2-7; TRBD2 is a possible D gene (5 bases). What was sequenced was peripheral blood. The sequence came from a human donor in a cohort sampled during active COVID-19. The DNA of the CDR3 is TGCGCCAGCAGCCAAGTGGAGGCCAGCTCCTACGAGCAGTACTTC. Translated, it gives CASSQVEASSYEQYF.